A single TCR beta chain is shown here with its context. Profiled with immunoSEQ multiplex PCR; TCRdb holds only in-frame clones, not every one. The sample includes 150,000 to 200,000 clones, around 80% of them seen just once. The sample is drawn from a study of blood T cell repertoires in COVID-19. The germline CDR1 and CDR2 sequences are SGHTA and FQGNSA. V gave up 1 base and J gave up 1 base, with 8 bases separating them. CDR3 length: 14 amino acids. The chain has TRBV7-2 and TRBJ2-7, with D perhaps matching TRBD2 (6 bases). The source material was PBMCs or T cells enriched from blood (not recorded which). The receptor was derived from a woman aged 45-59 years who had recovered from COVID-19. CDR3 in DNA: TGTGCCAGCAGCTTAGGGGGGGTTTCCTACGAGCAGTACTTC. This codes for CASSLGGVSYEQYF.